One sample yielded the 32 T cell receptor beta chains listed below, sequenced in a study of blood T cell repertoires in COVID-19. Method: immunoSEQ multiplex PCR; TCRdb's copy keeps in-frame clones and lacks some. Among more than 400,000 clones, 90% were seen once, and the ten largest hold about 0.63%. The sequencing sample was made of PBMCs or T cells enriched from blood (not recorded which). These receptor sequences come from a man between 18 and 29 years old who had recovered from COVID-19.

V gene TRBV3-1 (or the pseudogene TRBV3-2) combines with J gene TRBJ2-2, with 9 bases identical to TRBD2. V was clipped by 2 bases and J by 5 bases; unmatched bases: 6. This CDR3 contains 16 residues. Germline V gene sequence: CDR1 LGHDT, CDR2 YNNKEL (reference sequence). The CDR3 is CASSQRSGGRTGELFF. Here the CDR3 DNA reads TGTGCCAGCAGCCAACGTAGCGGGGGACGAACCGGGGAGCTGTTTTTT.

The chain combines TRBV11-2 with TRBJ2-5; 8 nucleotides agree with TRBD2. The V gene end was trimmed by 1 base and the J gene end by 1 base; junction bases not matched to a gene: 2. The CDR3 has 15 amino acids. CDR1 and CDR2 (germline): SGHAT, FQNNGV. In nucleotides, the CDR3 is TGTGCCAGCAGCTTAGCGGGAGGGCCCCAAGAGACCCAGTACTTC. The encoded protein is CASSLAGGPQETQYF.

J is TRBJ2-7 and V is TRBV19; 8 bases are shared with TRBD1. V lost 3 bases and J lost 5; bases outside the gene matches: 6. CDR1 and CDR2 from the germline V gene are LNHDA and SQIVND (reference sequence). This CDR3 is 14 amino acids long. The CDR3 DNA reads TGTGCCAGTAGTATTGCAGGGGGCGTCAACGAGCAGTACTTC. This gives the protein CASSIAGGVNEQYF.

This clone was picked up one time. The chain is built from TRBV7-9 and TRBJ2-7, with 8 bases matching TRBD2. Germline loops: CDR1 SEHNR, CDR2 FQNEAQ (reference sequence). Trimming removed 0 bases from V and 4 bases from J; junction bases left unmatched: 17. The CDR3 runs 19 residues. The CDR3 loop reads CASSLADFFSAGGTYEQYF. The CDR3 DNA reads TGTGCCAGCAGCTTAGCGGACTTTTTTAGCGCGGGAGGAACATACGAGCAGTACTTC. The entire variable domain, with the rest obtained from reference TRBV7-9 and TRBJ2-7, is as follows: DTGVSQNPRHKITKRGQNVTFRCDPISEHNRLYWYRQTLGQGPEFLTYFQNEAQLEKSRLLSDRFSAERPKGSFSTLEIQRTEQGDSAMYLCASSLADFFSAGGTYEQYFGPGTRLTVT.

V gene TRBV5-1 combines with J gene TRBJ1-2; 8 bases match TRBD1. Trimming at V came to 4 bases and at J to 6 bases, leaving 2 bases not matched to a gene. From germline, CDR1 is SGHRS and CDR2 YFSETQ. This CDR3 spans 12 amino acids. CDR3 in amino acids: CASSEDRDGYTF. CDR3 bases: TGCGCCAGCAGCGAGGACAGGGATGGCTACACCTTC.

This chain links TRBV2 with TRBJ1-4, with 7 bases lining up with TRBD1. V dropped 6 bases and J dropped 5; count of bases not matched to a gene: 6. The CDR3 spans 14 residues. Per germline, CDR1 SNHLY and CDR2 FYNNEI. The CDR3 DNA reads TGTGCCAGCAGAGGGGACAGTCTAAATGAAAAACTGTTTTTT. This encodes CASRGDSLNEKLFF.

The J gene is TRBJ1-1, the V gene TRBV11-3, with D possibly TRBD1 on 6 matching bases. Germline CDR1 SGHNT, CDR2 YENEEA. The CDR3 is made up of 13 amino acids. V was shortened by 3 bases and J by 10 bases, with 15 bases between the two germline ends. The CDR3 reads CASSFSGGSVAFF. Here the CDR3 DNA reads TGTGCCAGCAGCTTTTCGGGGGGCTCTGTAGCTTTCTTT.

The chain couples TRBV6-5 to TRBJ1-6; tentative D call: TRBD1 (5 bases). V was pared by 0 bases and J by 6 bases, with 9 bases between. The CDR3 is 15 residues long. Germline V CDR1 and CDR2: MNHEY, SVGAGI. The DNA for the CDR3 is TGTGCCAGCAGTTACTCTAGACAGATTAATTCACCCCTCCACTTT. It translates to CASSYSRQINSPLHF.

The V call is TRBV11-2, the J call TRBJ1-1; D remains unclear. V gave up 1 base and J gave up 0 bases, with 6 bases separating them. The CDR3 runs 14 residues. Germline values: CDR1 SGHAT, CDR2 FQNNGV. The DNA of the CDR3 is TGTGCCAGCAGCTTAGCTACAGTGAACACTGAAGCTTTCTTT. It codes for CASSLATVNTEAFF.

CDR3 coding DNA: TGTGCCAGCAGTTCACCCAGGGTGAGCTCCTACAATGAGCAGTTCTTC. Translation: CASSSPRVSSYNEQFF. V is TRBV28 and J is TRBJ2-1; D is possibly TRBD1 (5 bases). V was pared by 4 bases and J by 0 bases, with 13 bases between. The CDR3 sequence is 16 residues long. The germline CDR1 and CDR2 sequences are MDHEN and SYDVKM. Drawing the rest from reference TRBV28 and TRBJ2-1, the complete variable domain is DVKVTQSSRYLVKRTGEKVFLECVQDMDHENMFWYRQDPGLGLRLIYFSYDVKMKEKGDIPEGYSVSREKKERFSLILESASTNQTSMYLCASSSPRVSSYNEQFFGPGTRLTVL.

The chain employs TRBV28 and TRBJ1-5; the D gene is possibly TRBD1 (6 bases). This CDR3 has 15 residues. Germline V gene data show CDR1 as MDHEN and CDR2 as SYDVKM. Trimming pared 6 bases from V and 1 base from J, leaving 13 bases between. Here the CDR3 reads CASSKQGRSNQPQHF. CDR3 in DNA: TGTGCCAGCAGCAAACAGGGTCGAAGCAATCAGCCCCAGCATTTT.

V gene TRBV28 combines with J gene TRBJ1-4; a possible D gene is TRBD1 (5 bases). In germline, CDR1 is MDHEN, CDR2 SYDVKM. V was pared by 6 bases and J by 7 bases, with 12 bases between. The CDR3 consists of 13 residues. In DNA, the CDR3 is TGTGCCAGCAGGGGGCCCCTGGTTGAAAAACTGTTTTTT. It translates to CASRGPLVEKLFF.

The chain uses TRBV18 and TRBJ1-1; 7 bases are a match to TRBD1. Germline values: CDR1 KGHSH, CDR2 LQKENI. After removal of 5 bases from V and 2 bases from J, the junction contained 11 bases not matched to a gene. The CDR3 has 16 residues. CDR3 region: CASSTLPGQINTEAFF. As DNA, the CDR3 is TGTGCCAGCTCAACGCTCCCGGGACAGATAAACACTGAAGCTTTCTTT.

This chain links TRBV19 with TRBJ2-7; a possible D gene is TRBD2 (5 bases). Germline values: CDR1 LNHDA, CDR2 SQIVND (reference sequence). The CDR3 runs to 14 residues. V lost 1 base to trimming and J lost 3 bases, with 10 bases between them. The CDR3 coding sequence is TGTGCCAGTAGTATAGCTGAGGGTAACTACGAGCAGTACTTC. Its protein is CASSIAEGNYEQYF.

V is TRBV5-1 and J is TRBJ1-3, with 7 bases lining up with TRBD1. J gave up 4 bases and V 3 bases, and 4 bases lay outside the gene matches. Looked up from germline, CDR1 is SGHRS and CDR2 is YFSETQ. The CDR3 has 14 amino acids. The CDR3 region has the DNA TGCGCCAGCAGCTCGACAGGGCAGGGAAACACCATATATTTT. The encoded protein is CASSSTGQGNTIYF. The full variable domain, rest sourced from reference TRBV5-1 and TRBJ1-3, is KAGVTQTPRYLIKTRGQQVTLSCSPISGHRSVSWYQQTPGQGLQFLFEYFSETQRNKGNFPGRFSGRQFSNSRSEMNVSTLELGDSALYLCASSSTGQGNTIYFGEGSWLTVV.

The chain employs TRBV10-3 and TRBJ1-2; maybe TRBD1 (5 bases). The CDR3 runs 14 residues. The germline gives CDR1 ENHRY, CDR2 SYGVKD. Trimming stripped 8 bases from V and 6 bases from J, with 19 bases between. The CDR3 DNA follows: TGTGCCATCGACAAAGGCAGGGAAAGGCATGGCTACACCTTC. Translation gives CAIDKGRERHGYTF.

This chain connects TRBV5-1 to TRBJ2-7; D perhaps matches TRBD2 (5 bases). CDR1 is SGHRS, CDR2 YFSETQ, per germline. Trimming cost V 3 bases and J 1 base, with 14 bases left between them. The CDR3 spans 15 residues. The CDR3 nucleotides read TGCGCCAGCAGCTCATCCCCGGGGTCGTCCTACGAGCAGTACTTC. Translation: CASSSSPGSSYEQYF.

V usage is TRBV4-2 and J usage is TRBJ2-7; 9 positions agree with TRBD2. The CDR3 is 18 amino acids. After removal of 1 base from V and 3 bases from J, the junction contained 13 bases not matched to a gene. From germline, CDR1 is LGHNA and CDR2 YNFKEQ. The CDR3 region is CASSQARGAGGTYYEQYF. The CDR3 DNA sequence: TGTGCCAGCAGCCAAGCTAGAGGAGCGGGAGGAACATACTACGAGCAGTACTTC.

This chain links TRBV19 with TRBJ2-3; 14 positions agree with TRBD2. CDR1 is LNHDA and CDR2 is SQIVND in the germline V gene (reference sequence). The CDR3 totals 17 residues. V lost 4 bases to trimming and J lost 5 bases; unmatched junction nucleotides: 8. CDR3 bases: TGTGCCAGTAGTAAAGAGGTCGGACTAGCGGGGGGAGATACGCAGTATTTT. Its translation is CASSKEVGLAGGDTQYF.

A single count supports this clone. The chain is built from TRBV4-1 and TRBJ1-2; perhaps TRBD1 as D (5 bases). Trimming cost V 0 bases and J 2 bases, with 10 bases left between them. There are 15 residues in the CDR3. Germline V gene lookup returns CDR1 MGHRA and CDR2 YSYEKL. The CDR3 loop is CASSQEWWGNYGYTF. Written as DNA, the CDR3 is TGCGCCAGCAGCCAAGAGTGGTGGGGCAACTATGGCTACACCTTC.

The V call is TRBV3-1 (or the pseudogene TRBV3-2), the J call TRBJ2-1, with 7 bases matching TRBD2. CDR3 size: 14 residues. With V trimmed by 4 bases and J by 2 bases, 2 bases remained unmatched. Germline CDR1 and CDR2: LGHDT and YNNKEL (reference sequence). Written as DNA, the CDR3 is TGTGCCAGCAGCCGCGGGGGAACCTACAATGAGCAGTTCTTC. This encodes CASSRGGTYNEQFF.

This clone appeared a few times. Other DNA sequences from this sample encode an identical CDR3 as well. The chain couples TRBV3-1 (or the pseudogene TRBV3-2) to TRBJ1-5; tentatively, D is TRBD1 (5 bases). V was pared by 1 base and J by 2 bases, with 9 bases between. CDR3 length: 15 amino acids. Germline CDR1 reads LGHDT; CDR2 reads YNNKEL (reference sequence). In DNA, the CDR3 is TGTGCCAGCAGCCAAGGTGGGGGGGGCAATCAGCCCCAGCATTTT. The encoded protein is CASSQGGGGNQPQHF.

The CDR3 bases are TGTGCCAGCAGTTTCAGCGGGACCCTATACGAGCAGTACTTC. This codes for CASSFSGTLYEQYF. V and J are TRBV28 and TRBJ2-7, with 7 nucleotides matching TRBD2. This CDR3 comprises 14 residues. CDR1 MDHEN and CDR2 SYDVKM come from the germline V gene. Germline trimming cut 3 bases from V and 4 bases from J; bases unmatched to any gene: 6.

The V call is TRBV25-1, the J call TRBJ1-1; D may be TRBD1 (6 bases). In germline, CDR1 is MGHDK, CDR2 SYGVNS. The ends were cut back, 5 bases at V and 6 bases at J, with 16 bases in the middle. The CDR3 spans 14 residues. Written as DNA, the CDR3 is TGTGCCAGCAGTACCCAGGGGCTGGGCGCTGAAGCTTTCTTT. This translates into CASSTQGLGAEAFF.

The chain couples TRBV7-8 to TRBJ1-5, with D possibly being TRBD1 (6 bases). V was trimmed by 5 bases and J by 3 bases, leaving 11 bases between them. This CDR3 region has 14 residues. CDR1 SGHVS and CDR2 FQNEAQ come from the germline V gene. DNA for the CDR3: TGTGCCAGCAGCGCGGACAGCAACAATCAGCCCCAGCATTTT. As protein: CASSADSNNQPQHF.

This chain's CDR3 is CSAEGQGHTDTQYF. The CDR3 DNA is TGCAGCGCGGAAGGACAGGGTCACACAGATACGCAGTATTTT. The gene calls are TRBV29-1 and TRBJ2-3, with 8 bases identical to TRBD1. The CDR3 covers 14 residues. The germline gives CDR1 SQVTM, CDR2 ANQGSEA. The J segment lost 2 bases and the V segment lost 7 bases, leaving 8 bases of the junction unmatched.

The chain's CDR3 is CASSAWDSYSGANVLTF. DNA of the CDR3: TGTGCCAGCAGCGCATGGGACAGTTACTCTGGGGCCAACGTCCTGACTTTC. The chain uses TRBV9 and TRBJ2-6; 7 nucleotides line up with TRBD1. V dropped 3 bases and J dropped 0; count of bases not matched to a gene: 6. Germline CDR1 is SGDLS and CDR2 is YYNGEE. CDR3 length: 17 residues.

With regard to this clone: Other DNA variants within this sample encode the same CDR3. The V call is TRBV18, the J call TRBJ1-5, with 10 bases identical to TRBD1. J gave up 7 bases and V 3 bases, and 3 bases lay outside the gene matches. Germline V gene sequence: CDR1 KGHSH, CDR2 LQKENI. The CDR3 totals 14 residues. This CDR3 is CASSPGTGEQPQHF. The CDR3 nucleotides are TGTGCCAGCTCACCCGGGACAGGGGAACAGCCCCAGCATTTT. The variable domain in full, with the rest retrieved from reference TRBV18 and TRBJ1-5, is NAGVMQNPRHLVRRRGQEARLRCSPMKGHSHVYWYRQLPEEGLKFMVYLQKENIIDESGMPKERFSAEFPKEGPSILRIQQVVRGDSAAYFCASSPGTGEQPQHFGDGTRLSIL.

The V call is TRBV27, the J call TRBJ1-6; the D is unclear. The CDR3 covers 14 residues. The V gene's germline CDR1 is MNHEY and CDR2 SMNVEV (reference sequence). The V and J ends lost 6 bases and 6 bases respectively, with 12 bases between them. The CDR3 here is CASSPRLGNSPLHF. For the CDR3, the DNA is TGTGCCAGCAGCCCCAGACTTGGTAATTCACCCCTCCACTTT.

The J gene is TRBJ1-3, the V gene TRBV19; 9 nucleotides align to TRBD1. Looked up from germline, CDR1 is LNHDA and CDR2 is SQIVND (reference sequence). This CDR3 contains 16 residues. Losses at the gene ends were 9 bases for V and 2 bases for J; bases not matched to a gene: 11. CDR3 DNA sequence: TGTGCCAGCGCCCGTACAGGGGGCAAGGCTGGAAACACCATATATTTT. Protein sequence: CASARTGGKAGNTIYF.

The V gene is TRBV24-1, the J gene TRBJ1-5; D unclear. Germline V gives CDR1 KGHDR, CDR2 SFDVKD. Trimming stripped 5 bases from V and 5 bases from J, with 12 bases between. The CDR3 contains 14 residues. CDR3 sequence reads: CATSGRQADQPQHF. DNA of the CDR3: TGTGCCACCAGTGGAAGACAAGCCGATCAGCCCCAGCATTTT.

Regarding this clone: At one end, the junction sequence differs from germline, possibly due to a read error. V usage is TRBV5-1 and J usage is TRBJ1-4, with TRBD1 matching 8 bases. Germline values: CDR1 SGHRS, CDR2 YFSETQ. The CDR3 extends over 15 amino acids. CDR3 nucleotide sequence: TGCGCCAGCAGCTTAATGGGACAGGCTAAAGAAAAACTGTTTTTT. Translated, it gives CASSLMGQAKEKLFF.